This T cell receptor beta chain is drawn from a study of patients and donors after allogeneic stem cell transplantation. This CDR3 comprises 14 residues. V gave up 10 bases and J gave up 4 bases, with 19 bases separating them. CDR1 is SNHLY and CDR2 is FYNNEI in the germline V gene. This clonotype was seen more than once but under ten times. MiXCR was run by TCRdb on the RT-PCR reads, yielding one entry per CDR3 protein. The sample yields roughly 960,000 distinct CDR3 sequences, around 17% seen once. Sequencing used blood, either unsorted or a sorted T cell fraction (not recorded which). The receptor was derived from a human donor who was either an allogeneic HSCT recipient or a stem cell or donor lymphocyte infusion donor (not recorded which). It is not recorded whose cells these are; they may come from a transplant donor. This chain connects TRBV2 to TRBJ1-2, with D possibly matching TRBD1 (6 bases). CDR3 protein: CATTGQGKSYGYTF. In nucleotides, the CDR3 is TGTGCCACCACCGGGCAGGGGAAATCCTATGGCTACACCTTC.